This T cell receptor (beta chain) came from a study of blood T cell repertoires in COVID-19. Trimming shortened V by 0 bases and J by 2 bases, and 13 bases separated the two germline ends. Germline V gene sequence: CDR1 LGHNA, CDR2 YNFKEQ. CDR3 length: 16 residues. Profiling relied on immunoSEQ multiplex PCR, and the TCRdb table lists in-frame clones only, not all of them. The repertoire has 100,000 to 150,000 clones, roughly 80% of them found once; the top ten carry around 17%. The rearrangement joins TRBV4-2 to TRBJ1-2; D is uncertain. The sequence came from a woman aged 45-59 years with acute or convalescent COVID-19. Source material: peripheral blood. CDR3 region: CASSQDRVKINYGYTF. For the CDR3, the DNA is TGTGCCAGCAGCCAAGATCGCGTTAAGATCAACTATGGCTACACCTTC.